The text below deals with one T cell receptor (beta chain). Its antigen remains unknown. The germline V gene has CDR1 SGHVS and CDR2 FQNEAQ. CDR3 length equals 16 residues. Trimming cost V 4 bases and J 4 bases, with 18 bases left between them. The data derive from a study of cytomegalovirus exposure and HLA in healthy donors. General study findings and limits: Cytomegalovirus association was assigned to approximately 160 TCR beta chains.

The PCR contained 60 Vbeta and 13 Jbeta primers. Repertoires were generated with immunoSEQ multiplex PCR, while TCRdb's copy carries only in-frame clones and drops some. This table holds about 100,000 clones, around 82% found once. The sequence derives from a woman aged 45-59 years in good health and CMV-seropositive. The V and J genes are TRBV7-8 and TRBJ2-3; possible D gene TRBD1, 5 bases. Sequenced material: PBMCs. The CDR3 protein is CASSSRSTGLADTQYF. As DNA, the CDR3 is TGTGCCAGCAGCTCTAGGTCAACAGGCTTGGCAGATACGCAGTATTTT.